A selection of T cell receptor beta chains follows, all from one sample in a study of T-cell memory formation after mild COVID-19. Using its own MiXCR run on the 5' RACE reads, TCRdb lists one record per CDR3 protein. The sample has 250,000 to 350,000 distinct CDR3 sequences; around a sixth are singletons. The sample consisted of PBMCs or a T cell subset sorted from them (not recorded which). The receptor source for this set is a man younger than 35 who had mild COVID-19 (a few samples of this study predate the infection). Cell type and time point are not known. The CDR3 runs from the conserved cysteine through the conserved F or W. The D gene is left open where the match is weak. A clone size is listed for some rows: how often the clone was seen (once, few, many), or a class if it is expanded.

TRBJ2-1	-	TRBV20-1	-	TGCAGTGCTCTCCGCGGGGGCCCCTACAATGAGCAGTTCTTC	CSALRGGPYNEQFF
TRBJ2-5	many	TRBV7-9	-	TGTGCCAGCAGCTCTCGGGAGACCCAGTACTTC	CASSSRETQYF
TRBJ2-5	-	TRBV7-9	TRBD2	TGTGCCAGCAGCTCCCCGGGGCATAGCGGGGGGATCTCGGAGACCCAGTACTTC	CASSSPGHSGGISETQYF
TRBJ1-5	few	TRBV20-1	-	TGCAGTGCTGGTCCGGGAGCTCAGCCCCAGCATTTT	CSAGPGAQPQHF
TRBJ1-4	few	TRBV20-1	-	TGCAGTGCTACAGATCCGGGATCAACTAATGAAAAACTGTTTTTT	CSATDPGSTNEKLFF
TRBJ1-3	few	TRBV12-3/TRBV12-4	TRBD1	TGTGCCAGCAGGGAGGGACAGAAAAGAGCCATATATTTT	CASREGQKRAIYF
TRBJ2-3	-	TRBV6-1	-	TGTGCCAGCAGAGTAGGGGATTCCTGGGCAGATACGCAGTATTTT	CASRVGDSWADTQYF
TRBJ2-1	many	TRBV7-2	-	TGTGCCAGCAGCTTAGCTTTCGGGACAGAGCAGTTCTTC	CASSLAFGTEQFF
TRBJ2-1	few	TRBV4-1	-	TGCGCCAGCAGCCAAGCAACGGGGGCTTCCTACAATGAGCAGTTCTTC	CASSQATGASYNEQFF
TRBJ2-3	few	TRBV5-1	TRBD1	TGCGCCAGCAGCTTGGGAGACAGGGGTCGGGCAGATACGCAGTATTTT	CASSLGDRGRADTQYF
TRBJ2-5	-	TRBV7-3	TRBD2	TGTGCCAGCAGCTTTAGCGGGGGGGGCCAGACCCAGTACTTC	CASSFSGGGQTQYF
TRBJ2-4	-	TRBV29-1	-	TGCAGCCTGACGAGTCAAAACATTCAGTACTTC	CSLTSQNIQYF
TRBJ1-2	few	TRBV12-5	TRBD1	TGTGCTAGTGGTCCCGGACAGGGGTATGGCTACACCTTC	CASGPGQGYGYTF
TRBJ2-1	many	TRBV7-3	-	TGTGCCAGCAGCGTAACCTCCGGGGCCGATGAGCAGTTCTTC	CASSVTSGADEQFF
TRBJ2-1	many	TRBV24-1	-	TGTGCCACCAGTGATCCAGACAGGACGTTCTACAATGAGCAGTTCTTC	CATSDPDRTFYNEQFF
TRBJ2-3	-	TRBV9	-	TGTGCCAGCAGCGTCTCACATAACCTAGCGCCCAGCACAGATACGCAGTATTTT	CASSVSHNLAPSTDTQYF
TRBJ2-7	few	TRBV11-2	-	TGTGCCAGCAGCTTCGAACGATCACACACCTACGAGCAGTACTTC	CASSFERSHTYEQYF